The 5 T cell receptor beta chains below were found in one sample sequenced in a study of T cell responses to AZD1222 COVID-19 vaccine (dated by TCRdb to about 2021). Library preparation used the immunoSEQ multiplex PCR assay. TCRdb stores this immuneACCESS table with in-frame sequences only. Part of the clones is absent; in the studies checked, under half of the shortfall reflects unresolved V genes, and no reason is known for the rest. Across this sample there are 110,000 to 150,000 clones, with about 94% seen only once. The top ten constitute roughly 3.7% of the sample. The sample's time point label, in plain terms: baseline before first vaccination. Sample: peripheral blood, taken on day 0 of AZD1222 vaccination. The receptors here all came from an adult in good health.

V usage is TRBV19 and J usage is TRBJ2-2; tentatively, D is TRBD1 (5 bases). In germline, CDR1 is LNHDA, CDR2 SQIVND (reference sequence). The CDR3 has 17 residues. With 5 bases removed from V and 0 bases from J, the gap between germline ends came to 16 bases. In nucleotides, the CDR3 is TGTGCCAGTAGTTTCGACAGATACCAAACGAACACCGGGGAGCTGTTTTTT. Its protein product is CASSFDRYQTNTGELFF.

The V and J genes are TRBV20-1 and TRBJ2-7; TRBD1 might be the D (6 bases). Trimming took off 3 bases at V and 4 bases at J, with 10 bases between the two ends. CDR1 is DFQATT and CDR2 is SNEGSKA in the germline V gene (reference sequence). The CDR3 length is 12 residues. CDR3 coding DNA: TGCAGTGCTAGTGACAGGACATACGAGCAGTACTTC. It yields the protein CSASDRTYEQYF.

The chain employs TRBV28 and TRBJ2-7, with 15 nucleotides matching TRBD2. V shed 10 bases and J 0 bases; nucleotides not matched to a gene: 7. From germline, CDR1 is MDHEN and CDR2 SYDVKM. The CDR3 has 16 residues. This CDR3 reads CATGTSGRPPSYEQYF. As DNA, the CDR3 is TGTGCCACCGGGACTAGCGGGAGGCCGCCCTCCTACGAGCAGTACTTC. Complete variable domain (other parts from reference TRBV28 and TRBJ2-7): DVKVTQSSRYLVKRTGEKVFLECVQDMDHENMFWYRQDPGLGLRLIYFSYDVKMKEKGDIPEGYSVSREKKERFSLILESASTNQTSMYLCATGTSGRPPSYEQYFGPGTRLTVT.

This chain connects TRBV15 to TRBJ2-5; D is unresolved. V dropped 0 bases and J dropped 1 base, with 9 bases sitting between them. Germline-derived CDR1 and CDR2 are LNHNV and YYDKDF (reference sequence). This CDR3 contains 15 residues. CDR3 sequence reads: CATSRDHVFQETQYF. CDR3 in DNA: TGTGCCACCAGCAGAGATCACGTATTCCAAGAGACCCAGTACTTC.

This chain uses TRBV5-4 with TRBJ1-1; 7 bases are shared with TRBD1. Germline V gene lookup returns CDR1 SGHNT and CDR2 YYREEE (reference sequence). CDR3 length: 14 residues. The ends lost 5 bases at V and 1 base at J; junction bases unmatched: 5. In DNA form, the CDR3 reads TGTGCCAGCAGAGGGACAGCCTCGAACACTGAAGCTTTCTTT. This codes for CASRGTASNTEAFF.